The 17 T cell receptor beta chains below come from one sample, sequenced in a study of shared clonotypes between healthy human individuals. Naive-designated CD8 cells lacked CD45RO, were positively enriched for CCR7, and omitted terminally differentiated effector memory CD45RA+ cells. Profiled with immunoSEQ multiplex PCR; TCRdb holds only in-frame clones, not every one. Of about 2 million clones listed, about 95% are singletons. Sequenced: naive CD8+ T cells sorted from blood. These receptors all stem from a man younger than 35 in good health.

This rearrangement joins TRBV5-1 to TRBJ1-1; 8 positions agree with TRBD1. Trimming removed 0 bases from V and 6 bases from J; junction bases left unmatched: 7. Germline assignment: CDR1 SGHRS and CDR2 YFSETQ. This CDR3 comprises 15 residues. CDR3 DNA: TGCGCCAGCAGCTTGGCCACAGGGGGTGTCCCTGAAGCTTTCTTT. Encoded protein: CASSLATGGVPEAFF.

The rearrangement links TRBV7-6 to TRBJ2-7; the D gene is possibly TRBD1 (6 bases). Germline CDR1 and CDR2: SGHVS and FNYEAQ. V was pared by 5 bases and J by 6 bases, with 11 bases between. The CDR3 contains 12 residues. This chain's CDR3 is CASSPTGSEQYF. The CDR3 nucleotides read TGTGCCAGCAGCCCTACAGGGTCCGAGCAGTACTTC.

The chain employs TRBV7-9 and TRBJ2-5; D gene uncertain. V dropped 5 bases and J dropped 5 bases, with 18 bases sitting between them. CDR1 and CDR2 from the germline V gene are SEHNR and FQNEAQ (reference sequence). The CDR3 consists of 15 residues. The CDR3 reads CASSPPDGESETQYF. The DNA for the CDR3 is TGTGCCAGCAGCCCCCCGGACGGAGAATCGGAGACCCAGTACTTC.

The rearrangement uses TRBV6-5 and TRBJ2-7; tentative D call: TRBD2 (5 bases). V lost 0 bases and J lost 3, with 12 bases in between. CDR1 is MNHEY, CDR2 SVGAGI, per germline. The CDR3 has 15 residues. CDR3 DNA: TGTGCCAGCAGTTACTCGTTGCCAGACTACTACGAGCAGTACTTC. Translating gives CASSYSLPDYYEQYF.

The gene calls are TRBV5-1 and TRBJ2-2; 10 nucleotides agree with TRBD2. V shed 4 bases, J shed 2 bases, and the junction held 8 bases outside the gene matches. The CDR3 covers 17 residues. The germline V gene encodes CDR1 SGHRS and CDR2 YFSETQ. In DNA form, the CDR3 reads TGCGCCAGCAGCGGGAGACTAGCGGGTCATAACACCGGGGAGCTGTTTTTT. Translation: CASSGRLAGHNTGELFF. Together with reference TRBV5-1 and TRBJ2-2, the CDR3 gives the full variable domain: KAGVTQTPRYLIKTRGQQVTLSCSPISGHRSVSWYQQTPGQGLQFLFEYFSETQRNKGNFPGRFSGRQFSNSRSEMNVSTLELGDSALYLCASSGRLAGHNTGELFFGEGSRLTVL.

The chain links TRBV5-1 to TRBJ2-1; a possible D gene is TRBD2 (6 bases). The CDR3 is made up of 14 amino acids. The ends were cut back, 4 bases at V and 2 bases at J, with 10 bases in the middle. The germline gives CDR1 SGHRS, CDR2 YFSETQ. CDR3 in DNA: TGCGCCAGCAGCCGTAGCGGACCCTACAATGAGCAGTTCTTC. Translating gives CASSRSGPYNEQFF.

This sequence joins TRBV30 and TRBJ1-6; tentatively, D is TRBD1 (5 bases). This CDR3 region has 14 residues. V lost 4 bases and J lost 7, with 14 bases in between. Germline V lookup: CDR1 GTSNPN, CDR2 SVGIG (reference sequence). The DNA for the CDR3 is TGTGCCTGGAATGGGGCATGGTCGAATTCACCCCTCCACTTT. Amino acid sequence: CAWNGAWSNSPLHF.

This clone was counted only a few times. Other nucleotide sequences in the sample specify the same CDR3. This sequence joins TRBV30 and TRBJ2-7; no reliable D call. The V end was cut by 5 bases, the J end by 0 bases, with 5 bases between. The CDR3 has 11 amino acids. The germline gives CDR1 GTSNPN, CDR2 SVGIG (reference sequence). The CDR3 sequence is CAWGSSYEQYF. CDR3 DNA: TGTGCCTGGGGCTCCTCCTACGAGCAGTACTTC.

V and J are TRBV9 and TRBJ2-7; 7 bases map to TRBD2. V was pared by 5 bases and J by 1 base, with 6 bases of the junction left unmatched. The CDR3 extends over 14 amino acids. Germline loops: CDR1 SGDLS, CDR2 YYNGEE. In nucleotides, the CDR3 is TGTGCCAGCAGGGAGGGGAGGGAATCCTACGAGCAGTACTTC. Its protein is CASREGRESYEQYF.

The chain combines TRBV5-1 with TRBJ2-1; TRBD2 matches 8 bases. The trim removed 4 bases at V and 4 bases at J, leaving 7 bases unmatched. The CDR3 covers 15 residues. Germline V gene sequence: CDR1 SGHRS, CDR2 YFSETQ. CDR3 in DNA: TGCGCCAGCAGCGACACTAGCGGTACTTACAATGAGCAGTTCTTC. This translates into CASSDTSGTYNEQFF.

V is TRBV5-1 and J is TRBJ2-1, with 10 nucleotides matching TRBD1. Germline assignment: CDR1 SGHRS and CDR2 YFSETQ. J was trimmed by 8 bases and V by 3 bases; bases with no gene match: 8. The length of the CDR3 is 15 residues. The CDR3 DNA reads TGCGCCAGCAGCTCATCGGGACAGGGGCGGGATGAGCAGTTCTTC. It translates to CASSSSGQGRDEQFF.

V gene TRBV5-8 combines with J gene TRBJ2-1, with TRBD2 identical over 9 bases. Germline V gene lookup returns CDR1 SGHTS and CDR2 YDEGEE. This CDR3 spans 15 amino acids. V dropped 5 bases and J dropped 9; count of bases not matched to a gene: 12. The chain's CDR3 is CASRRFGGGALEQFF. The DNA for the CDR3 is TGTGCCAGCAGGAGGTTTGGCGGGGGGGCCCTTGAGCAGTTCTTC.

The chain is built from TRBV7-3 and TRBJ2-3; TRBD1 matches 10 bases. The CDR3 loop spans 15 amino acids. V lost 5 bases and J lost 3; bases outside the gene matches: 5. CDR1 and CDR2 (germline): SGHTA, FQGTGA. DNA for the CDR3: TGTGCCAGCAGCCCGGACAGGGGGTTAACAGATACGCAGTATTTT. Translating it yields CASSPDRGLTDTQYF.

J is TRBJ2-1 and V is TRBV4-2; 9 bases agree with TRBD2. Trimming cost V 4 bases and J 9 bases; bases outside gene matches: 16. The CDR3 extends over 17 amino acids. Germline CDR1 LGHNA, CDR2 YNFKEQ. The CDR3 spells CASSLDPSGTSYGEQFF. CDR3 nucleotide sequence: TGTGCCAGCAGCCTAGACCCTAGCGGGACCTCTTACGGTGAGCAGTTCTTC.

V gene TRBV30 combines with J gene TRBJ2-5; 9 nucleotides line up with TRBD1. Germline loops: CDR1 GTSNPN, CDR2 SVGIG (reference sequence). The CDR3 covers 15 residues. After removal of 1 base from V and 5 bases from J, the junction contained 8 bases not matched to a gene. In nucleotides, the CDR3 is TGTGCCTGGAGTGGTCTACAGGGGGCCGGGGAGACCCAGTACTTC. Translation gives CAWSGLQGAGETQYF.

This clone was seen only once. The chain joins TRBV29-1 to TRBJ2-7; D possibly uses TRBD1 or TRBD2 (5 bases each). This CDR3 spans 14 amino acids. The germline CDR1 and CDR2 sequences are SQVTM and ANQGSEA. The ends were cut back, 0 bases at V and 3 bases at J, with 12 bases in the middle. The CDR3 nucleotides read TGCAGCGTTGAAGATCAGGGACCGGGCTACGAGCAGTACTTC. Amino acids: CSVEDQGPGYEQYF.

The V and J genes are TRBV18 and TRBJ2-4; 8 bases are shared with TRBD1. The CDR3 totals 17 residues. J was trimmed by 0 bases and V by 3 bases; bases with no gene match: 7. Germline loops: CDR1 KGHSH, CDR2 LQKENI. CDR3 DNA sequence: TGTGCCAGCTCACCGGACAGGGAGTGGGGAGCCAAAAACATTCAGTACTTC. This encodes CASSPDREWGAKNIQYF.